The table lists the clone carrying this T cell receptor (beta chain) with a few counts. What it binds is not known. TCRdb reprocessed the reads via MiXCR and lists one record per CDR3 protein. The sample lists fewer than 1,000,000 distinct CDR3 sequences, around 32% occurring once. Germline V lookup: CDR1 ENHRY, CDR2 SYGVKD. V shed 0 bases, J shed 2 bases, and the junction held 1 base outside the gene matches. The CDR3 is 16 residues long. The record originates from a study of T cell repertoires in cytomegalovirus infection. Study-wide results and limits: There were carriers of CMV plus the relevant HLA, and cumulative public TCR beta family frequency identified them. Ex vivo responses were dominated by HLA-C-restricted CMV-specific TCR beta clonotypes.

Here the sequenced sample was cultured CD8+ T cells from PBMCs, taken from culture after CMV antigen stimulation. This chain connects TRBV10-3 to TRBJ1-2; 12 bases are a match to TRBD1. This sequence originates from a human donor in good health (CMV status not recorded). Some clones in this sample may be carry-over from other donors' samples. Written as DNA, the CDR3 is TGTGCCATCAGTGAGTCCGGGACAGGGGGCAACTATGGCTACACCTTC. Translating gives CAISESGTGGNYGYTF.